A single sample is the source of the 14 T cell receptor beta chains below, sequenced in a study of blood T cell repertoires in COVID-19. Sequenced by immunoSEQ multiplex PCR; TCRdb stores in-frame clones only, minus some. The profile covers 75,000 to 95,000 clones, with over 75% appearing a single time and 2.9% taken by the ten largest. The material sequenced was peripheral blood. The receptor set was obtained from a woman older than 75 with acute or convalescent COVID-19.

The chain carries TRBV19 and TRBJ2-5; a possible D gene is TRBD1 (6 bases). This CDR3 has 14 residues. Between the trimmed V and J ends, which lost 3 bases and 5 bases, there was a span of 13 bases. Germline V gives CDR1 LNHDA, CDR2 SQIVND (reference sequence). The CDR3, as DNA: TGTGCCAGTAGTATCGATTGGCAGGGGGAGACCCAGTACTTC. Amino acids: CASSIDWQGETQYF.

The V and J genes are TRBV7-2 and TRBJ2-7; the match to TRBD2 covers 7 bases. Germline assignment: CDR1 SGHTA and CDR2 FQGNSA. This CDR3 contains 16 residues. The J segment lost 4 bases and the V segment lost 1 base, leaving 10 bases of the junction unmatched. The CDR3 nucleotides read TGTGCCAGCAGCTTAGGGAGCGGGAATCGGGCTTACGAGCAGTACTTC. Protein product: CASSLGSGNRAYEQYF.

The V and J genes are TRBV12-3 or TRBV12-4 and TRBJ1-6; D perhaps matches TRBD1 (6 bases). V lost 6 bases to trimming and J lost 15 bases, with 15 bases between them. This CDR3 spans 12 amino acids. The CDR3 protein is CASSRGGGSLHF. The CDR3 nucleotides are TGTGCCAGCAGCCGAGGGGGGGGGAGCCTCCACTTT.

This rearrangement joins TRBV9 to TRBJ1-4; D remains ambiguous. V was cut by 0 bases and J by 4 bases, with 10 bases left in between. CDR1 is SGDLS and CDR2 is YYNGEE in the germline V gene. The CDR3 consists of 15 residues. In DNA, the CDR3 is TGTGCCAGCAGCGTAGCGGGGTCCCTTAATGAAAAACTGTTTTTT. It codes for CASSVAGSLNEKLFF.

The chain employs TRBV6-6 and TRBJ2-7; D unclear. Germline CDR1 reads MNHNY; CDR2 reads SVGAGI (reference sequence). The ends were cut back, 5 bases at V and 3 bases at J, with 17 bases in the middle. The CDR3 is 15 amino acids. The CDR3 bases are TGTGCCAGCAGTCTGGCCAACCTGAGACACTACGAGCAGTACTTC. Amino acids: CASSLANLRHYEQYF.

CDR3 DNA: TGTGCCAGCAGTCTAGGACAGTCTCCGGTTAACTATGGCTACACCTTC. The encoded protein is CASSLGQSPVNYGYTF. The chain is built from TRBV6-2 or TRBV6-3 and TRBJ1-2; D may be TRBD1 (6 bases). The CDR3 extends over 16 amino acids. Per germline, CDR1 MNHEY and CDR2 SVGEGT. Trimming shortened V by 5 bases and J by 1 base, and 17 bases separated the two germline ends.

This sequence joins TRBV5-8 and TRBJ1-2; maybe TRBD1 (5 bases). V lost 2 bases to trimming and J lost 7 bases, with 12 bases between them. CDR1 and CDR2 from the germline V gene are SGHTS and YDEGEE. CDR3 length: 13 amino acids. The CDR3 sequence is CASSFRDVIGYTF. The CDR3 DNA reads as TGTGCCAGCAGCTTCAGGGATGTGATTGGCTACACCTTC.

The chain employs TRBV6-5 and TRBJ1-5; 7 bases match TRBD1. Germline V gives CDR1 MNHEY, CDR2 SVGAGI. This CDR3 is built from 14 residues. J was trimmed by 3 bases and V by 6 bases; bases with no gene match: 5. As DNA, the CDR3 is TGTGCCAGCAGGGGGGACAGCTACAATCAGCCCCAGCATTTT. Its translation is CASRGDSYNQPQHF.

V gene TRBV7-2 combines with J gene TRBJ2-6; TRBD2 matches at 7 bases. Germline V gene lookup returns CDR1 SGHTA and CDR2 FQGNSA. The V segment lost 6 bases and the J segment 0 bases; nucleotides outside the gene matches: 5. There are 16 residues in the CDR3. The CDR3: CASRLGGSSGANVLTF. The CDR3 coding sequence is TGTGCCAGCAGGCTCGGGGGGTCCTCTGGGGCCAACGTCCTGACTTTC.

The sample holds many counts of this clone. The chain links TRBV2 to TRBJ2-7; D is undetermined. Germline V CDR1 and CDR2: SNHLY, FYNNEI. There are 13 residues in the CDR3. The germline V and J ends were trimmed by 0 bases and 6 bases, with 9 bases remaining between them. The CDR3: CASSEAHGFEQYF. CDR3 nucleotides: TGTGCCAGCAGTGAAGCGCATGGCTTCGAGCAGTACTTC. The full variable domain, in which reference TRBV2 and TRBJ2-7 provide the parts outside the CDR3, is EPEVTQTPSHQVTQMGQEVILRCVPISNHLYFYWYRQILGQKVEFLVSFYNNEISEKSEIFDDQFSVERPDGSNFTLKIRSTKLEDSAMYFCASSEAHGFEQYFGPGTRLTVT.

The V gene is TRBV11-2, the J gene TRBJ1-1; TRBD1 is a possible D gene (5 bases). This CDR3 is built from 16 residues. V was cut by 3 bases and J by 1 base, with 15 bases left in between. The germline V gene encodes CDR1 SGHAT and CDR2 FQNNGV. CDR3 protein: CASSLGLLYSNTEAFF. The CDR3 coding sequence is TGTGCCAGCAGCTTGGGACTTCTTTATTCGAACACTGAAGCTTTCTTT.

The chain joins TRBV19 to TRBJ2-1; D is perhaps TRBD1 (5 bases). The germline V gene encodes CDR1 LNHDA and CDR2 SQIVND (reference sequence). CDR3 length: 15 amino acids. The V gene lost 9 bases and the J gene lost 5 bases, with 20 bases spanning the gap. The CDR3 sequence: CASSNRGSHNNEQFF. The CDR3 DNA follows: TGTGCCAGCTCGAATAGGGGATCCCACAACAATGAGCAGTTCTTC.

V usage is TRBV2 and J usage is TRBJ1-4, with TRBD1 matching 9 bases. V dropped 6 bases and J dropped 6; count of bases not matched to a gene: 8. CDR3 length: 15 amino acids. Looked up from germline, CDR1 is SNHLY and CDR2 is FYNNEI. The CDR3 protein is CASRLDRGGDEKLFF. The DNA for the CDR3 is TGTGCCAGCAGGCTAGACAGGGGGGGAGATGAAAAACTGTTTTTT.

J is TRBJ1-5 and V is TRBV7-8; D gene uncertain. Trimming stripped 5 bases from V and 7 bases from J, with 9 bases between. The CDR3 contains 12 residues. CDR1 is SGHVS, CDR2 FQNEAQ, per germline. This CDR3 is CASSPNAQPQHF. DNA for the CDR3: TGTGCCAGCAGCCCCAATGCGCAGCCCCAGCATTTT.